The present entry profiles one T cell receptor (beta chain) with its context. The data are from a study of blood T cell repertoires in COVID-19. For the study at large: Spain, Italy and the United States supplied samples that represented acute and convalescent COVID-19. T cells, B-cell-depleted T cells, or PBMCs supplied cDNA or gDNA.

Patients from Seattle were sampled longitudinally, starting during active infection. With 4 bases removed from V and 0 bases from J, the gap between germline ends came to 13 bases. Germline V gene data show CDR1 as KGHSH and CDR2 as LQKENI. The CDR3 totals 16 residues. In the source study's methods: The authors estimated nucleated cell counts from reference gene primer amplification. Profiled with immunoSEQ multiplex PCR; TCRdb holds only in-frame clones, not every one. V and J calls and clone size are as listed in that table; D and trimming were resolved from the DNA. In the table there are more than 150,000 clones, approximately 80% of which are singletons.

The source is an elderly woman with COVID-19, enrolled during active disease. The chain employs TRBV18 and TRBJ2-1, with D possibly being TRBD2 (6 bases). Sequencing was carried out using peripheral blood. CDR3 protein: CASSLLALLSYNEQFF. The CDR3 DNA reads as TGTGCCAGCTCACTACTAGCCCTCCTCTCCTACAATGAGCAGTTCTTC. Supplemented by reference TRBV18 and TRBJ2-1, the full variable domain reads NAGVMQNPRHLVRRRGQEARLRCSPMKGHSHVYWYRQLPEEGLKFMVYLQKENIIDESGMPKERFSAEFPKEGPSILRIQQVVRGDSAAYFCASSLLALLSYNEQFFGPGTRLTVL.